This TCR beta chain is from a study of response to subunit inactivated influenza vaccine. The V gene lost 6 bases and the J gene lost 10 bases, with 13 bases spanning the gap. The CDR3 has 10 residues. Germline V gene data show CDR1 as DFQATT and CDR2 as SNEGSKA (reference sequence). Study-wide results and limits: With each seasonal influenza vaccination, the authors suggested, few new T cells are recruited.

There are a few counts of this clonotype. Its target is not known. Via MiXCR, TCRdb re-called the RT-PCR reads, giving one row per CDR3 protein. This table has 500,000 or so distinct CDR3 sequences, approximately 15% appearing once. This clonotype was sampled from a man aged 50 to 75 who received an inactivated influenza vaccine. This chain uses TRBV20-1 with TRBJ2-7, with D possibly being TRBD1 (6 bases). The sample was CD4+ T cells sorted from PBMCs, taken less than 30 months after vaccination. DNA for the CDR3: TGCAGTGCCGAGAGAGGGGGACAGTACTTC. Its protein is CSAERGGQYF.